These 4 T cell receptor beta chains were sequenced from one sample in a study of blood T cell repertoires in COVID-19. Repertoires were generated with immunoSEQ multiplex PCR, while TCRdb's copy carries only in-frame clones and drops some. The sample carries about 160,000 clones, roughly 84% recorded once. What was sequenced was peripheral blood. These TCRs come from a woman older than 75 with active or convalescent COVID-19.

This chain connects TRBV6-5 to TRBJ2-3; no clear D. This CDR3 region has 15 residues. The V and J ends lost 7 bases and 0 bases respectively, with 14 bases between them. The germline CDR1 and CDR2 sequences are MNHEY and SVGAGI. The CDR3 loop reads CASTEQASSTDTQYF. In DNA form, the CDR3 reads TGTGCCAGCACAGAGCAGGCCTCTAGCACAGATACGCAGTATTTT.

This clone turned up a few times. This chain uses TRBV10-3 with TRBJ2-7; a weak D match, TRBD1 (6 bases). The germline V gene encodes CDR1 ENHRY and CDR2 SYGVKD. The CDR3 loop spans 15 amino acids. Trimming took 2 bases from V and 0 from J, leaving 11 bases between them. CDR3 in DNA: TGTGCCATCAGTGAGAAAACGGACAGCTCCTACGAGCAGTACTTC. Amino acid sequence: CAISEKTDSSYEQYF.

This chain joins TRBV7-2 and TRBJ2-2; the D gene is possibly TRBD2 (5 bases). Germline V CDR1 and CDR2: SGHTA, FQGNSA. This CDR3 spans 15 amino acids. Deletions cut 3 bases from V and 7 bases from J, with 15 bases between. In DNA form, the CDR3 reads TGTGCCAGCAGCTTTTGGTCCGCTCGGGACGGGGAGCTGTTTTTT. As protein: CASSFWSARDGELFF.

V and J are TRBV11-2 and TRBJ2-2; maybe TRBD2 (6 bases). The V end was cut by 5 bases, the J end by 5 bases, with 18 bases between. The CDR3 is 16 residues long. Germline V gives CDR1 SGHAT, CDR2 FQNNGV. Here the CDR3 DNA reads TGTGCCAGCAGCCAAGCCGGGGGTACGGGGACCGGGGAGCTGTTTTTT. Amino acids: CASSQAGGTGTGELFF.